Detailed here is one T cell receptor beta chain. Assay used: immunoSEQ multiplex PCR; TCRdb lists only in-frame clones, some missing. The sample holds a few hundred thousand clones, around 87% seen once. This sample is part of a study of blood T cell repertoires in COVID-19. The CDR3 runs 11 residues. Trimming took off 4 bases at V and 10 bases at J, with 9 bases between the two ends. CDR1 and CDR2 (germline): SGHTS, YDEGEE. The clonotype originates from a woman aged 55-69 years with COVID-19, enrolled during active disease. Sequencing input: peripheral blood. This chain joins TRBV5-8 and TRBJ1-3, with unresolved D. CDR3 nucleotide sequence: TGTGCCAGCAGCCACTCCGGGACCATATATTTT. This gives the protein CASSHSGTIYF. Looking up the rest from reference TRBV5-8 and TRBJ1-3 gives the full variable domain: EAGVTQSPTHLIKTRGQQATLRCSPISGHTSVYWYQQALGLGLQFLLWYDEGEERNRGNFPPRFSGRQFPNYSSELNVNALELEDSALYLCASSHSGTIYFGEGSWLTVV.